This is a list of T cell receptor beta chains from one sample in a study of human T cells and chemical hapten exposure. TCRdb re-called the RACE reads through MiXCR, storing one row per CDR3 protein. This sample yields about 54,000 distinct CDR3 sequences, of which about 9.9% are seen a single time; approximately 1.7% belongs to the top ten. The source material was whole blood, sampled in connection with sensitization to the hapten diphenylcyclopropenone (DPC). These TCRs come from a woman aged 50 to 60 with alopecia areata. Some clones in this sample may be carry-over from other donors' samples. Each CDR3 is given with its conserved first and last residue. D genes are given only for firm matches. Size tells how often a clone was seen (once, few, many) or the class of an expanded clone, and some rows leave it out.

TRBJ2-3 TRBV28 TRBD2 . CALGREGSTDTQYF TGTGCGCTGGGGCGGGAGGGCAGCACAGATACGCAGTATTTT
TRBJ2-1 TRBV7-6 . few CASSLSRLSSYNEQFF TGTGCCAGCAGCTTAAGCAGGCTTAGCTCCTACAATGAGCAGTTCTTC
TRBJ2-7 TRBV18 TRBD2 few CASSPLGEGNEQYF TGTGCCAGCTCACCACTTGGGGAGGGGAACGAGCAGTACTTC
TRBJ1-4 TRBV4-1 TRBD1 many CASSQGDRGSEKLFF TGCGCCAGCAGCCAAGGGGACAGGGGTAGTGAAAAACTGTTTTTT
TRBJ2-5 TRBV7-8 TRBD2 medium-sized CASSLFKLAGGTETQYF TGTGCCAGCAGCTTATTTAAGCTAGCGGGAGGTACGGAGACCCAGTACTTC
TRBJ2-7 TRBV3-1 TRBD1 . CASSRYSGTDYEQYF TGTGCCAGCAGCCGATATTCCGGGACAGACTACGAGCAGTACTTC
TRBJ1-1 TRBV5-1 TRBD1 many CASSPQSGQGAYTEAFF TGCGCCAGCAGCCCCCAGTCGGGACAGGGGGCGTACACTGAAGCTTTCTTT
TRBJ1-1 TRBV7-9 . . CASSLTEGTEAFF TGTGCCAGCAGCTTAACAGAGGGAACTGAAGCTTTCTTT
TRBJ1-2 TRBV19 . many CAVGSGYTF TGTGCCGTAGGCTCTGGCTACACCTTC
TRBJ2-7 TRBV6-4 TRBD1 . CAREGQVDGEQYF TGTGCCAGGGAGGGACAGGTAGATGGCGAGCAGTACTTC
TRBJ2-5 TRBV19 . . CASSIIGVPQETQYF TGTGCCAGTAGTATAATCGGGGTCCCCCAAGAGACCCAGTACTTC
TRBJ2-6 TRBV19 . . CASSISSTGANVLTF TGTGCCAGTAGTATCTCGTCCACTGGGGCCAACGTCCTGACTTTC
TRBJ2-2 TRBV18 TRBD2 few CASSPPGLAGNTGELFF TGTGCCAGCTCACCACCTGGACTAGCGGGGAACACCGGGGAGCTGTTTTTT
TRBJ1-1 TRBV6-6 . many CASKDRTMNTEAFF TGTGCCAGCAAAGACAGAACAATGAACACTGAAGCTTTCTTT
TRBJ2-4 TRBV11-2 . many CASSSRADQAKNIQYF TGTGCCAGCAGCTCCCGAGCGGATCAAGCCAAAAACATTCAGTACTTC
TRBJ1-1 TRBV12-3/TRBV12-4 . . CASSLRGGGYMAEAFF TGTGCCAGCAGTTTAAGAGGGGGGGGCTATATGGCTGAAGCTTTCTTT
TRBJ1-3 TRBV5-1 . . CASSLAGVVGNTIYF TGCGCCAGCAGCTTGGCTGGGGTAGTCGGAAACACCATATATTTT
TRBJ1-2 TRBV9 TRBD1 . CASSVEGQGATGYTF TGTGCCAGCAGCGTGGAGGGACAGGGGGCGACTGGCTACACCTTC
TRBJ2-3 TRBV3-1 . few CASSRGGLDDTQYF TGTGCCAGCAGCCGCGGGGGCCTCGACGATACGCAGTATTTT
TRBJ2-2 TRBV6-5 . few CASRPGTNTGELFF TGTGCCAGCAGACCGGGGACGAACACCGGGGAGCTGTTTTTT
TRBJ2-7 TRBV6-5 TRBD1 few CASSYRGRKYEQYF TGTGCCAGCAGTTACAGGGGGCGGAAGTACGAGCAGTACTTC
TRBJ1-1 TRBV29-1 . many CSVWRQNTEAFF TGCAGCGTTTGGAGACAGAACACTGAAGCTTTCTTT
TRBJ2-3 TRBV3-1 TRBD1 once CASRLQGTDTQYF TGTGCCAGCAGGCTACAGGGGACAGATACGCAGTATTTT
TRBJ1-1 TRBV2 . many CASSDQVGTAFF TGTGCCAGCAGTGATCAAGTAGGTACAGCTTTCTTT
TRBJ1-4 TRBV6-5 . few CASSYSLGQEKLFF TGTGCCAGCAGTTACTCGTTGGGTCAAGAAAAACTGTTTTTT
TRBJ2-3 TRBV6-6 . few CASSYRVRSTDTQYF TGTGCCAGCAGTTACCGTGTCCGTAGCACAGATACGCAGTATTTT
TRBJ1-1 TRBV3-1 . many CASSQDRAGANTEAFF TGTGCCAGCAGCCAAGATAGGGCAGGGGCGAACACTGAAGCTTTCTTT
TRBJ2-2 TRBV12-3/TRBV12-4 TRBD1 . CASRTTGPGELFF TGTGCCAGCAGAACGACAGGGCCCGGGGAGCTGTTTTTT
TRBJ1-2 TRBV11-2 TRBD1 many CASSSSGTGGRRNGYTF TGTGCCAGCAGCTCTTCCGGGACAGGGGGCCGCAGAAATGGCTACACCTTC
TRBJ1-1 TRBV28 . few CASIPGGTEAFF TGTGCCAGCATCCCGGGAGGAACTGAAGCTTTCTTT
TRBJ2-1 TRBV28 . few CASSLSRDSLYPGPFF TGTGCCAGCAGTTTATCGAGGGACTCCTTATACCCCGGTCCGTTCTTC